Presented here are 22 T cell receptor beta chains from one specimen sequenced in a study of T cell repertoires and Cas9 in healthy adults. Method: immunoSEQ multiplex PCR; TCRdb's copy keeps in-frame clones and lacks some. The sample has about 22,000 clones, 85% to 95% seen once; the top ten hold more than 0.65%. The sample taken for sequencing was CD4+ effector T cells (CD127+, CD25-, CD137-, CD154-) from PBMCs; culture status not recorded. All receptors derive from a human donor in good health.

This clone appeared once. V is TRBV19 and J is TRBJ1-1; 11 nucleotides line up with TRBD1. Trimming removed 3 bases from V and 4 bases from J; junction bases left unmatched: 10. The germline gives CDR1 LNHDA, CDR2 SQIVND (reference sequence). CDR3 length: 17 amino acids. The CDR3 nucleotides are TGTGCCAGTAGTATGCGGGACAGGGGGATCGGTGGCACTGAAGCTTTCTTT. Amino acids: CASSMRDRGIGGTEAFF.

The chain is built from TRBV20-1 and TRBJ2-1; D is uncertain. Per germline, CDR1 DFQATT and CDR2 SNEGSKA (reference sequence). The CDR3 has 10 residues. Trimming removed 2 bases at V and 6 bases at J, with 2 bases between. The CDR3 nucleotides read TGCAGTGCTAGAATCAATGAGCAGTTCTTC. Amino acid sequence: CSARINEQFF.

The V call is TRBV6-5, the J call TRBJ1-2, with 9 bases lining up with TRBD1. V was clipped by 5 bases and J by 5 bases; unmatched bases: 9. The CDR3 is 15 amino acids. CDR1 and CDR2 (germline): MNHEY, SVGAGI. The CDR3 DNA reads TGTGCCAGCAGTGCCCCCCGACAGGGGGAATATGGCTACACCTTC. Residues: CASSAPRQGEYGYTF.

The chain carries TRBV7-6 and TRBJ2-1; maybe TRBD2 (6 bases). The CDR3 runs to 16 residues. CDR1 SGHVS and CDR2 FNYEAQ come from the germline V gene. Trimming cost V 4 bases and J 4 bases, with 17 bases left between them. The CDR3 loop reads CASSSPPGLGYNEQFF. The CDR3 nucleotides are TGTGCCAGCAGCTCCCCTCCGGGACTCGGATACAATGAGCAGTTCTTC.

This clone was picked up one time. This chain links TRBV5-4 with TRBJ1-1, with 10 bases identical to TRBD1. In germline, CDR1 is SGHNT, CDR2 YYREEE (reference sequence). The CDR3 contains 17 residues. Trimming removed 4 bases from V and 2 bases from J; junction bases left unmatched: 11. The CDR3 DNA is TGTGCCAGCAGCACGGTTAGGGACAGGGGAAGAAACACTGAAGCTTTCTTT. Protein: CASSTVRDRGRNTEAFF.

The CDR3 here is CASSQDRRWETNEKLFF. The CDR3 DNA is TGCGCCAGCAGCCAAGATCGCCGGTGGGAAACCAATGAAAAACTGTTTTTT. V gene TRBV4-1 combines with J gene TRBJ1-4; no firm D call. This CDR3 region has 17 residues. CDR1 and CDR2 (germline): MGHRA, YSYEKL. Trimming cost V 0 bases and J 5 bases, with 16 bases left between them.

The CDR3 region has the DNA TGTGCCAGCAGCTTGGGGGGTGACAATGAGCAGTTCTTC. Amino acids: CASSLGGDNEQFF. The V gene is TRBV5-6, the J gene TRBJ2-1; D gene unclear. V was clipped by 0 bases and J by 5 bases, with 6 bases between them. The CDR3 sequence is 13 residues long. Germline assignment: CDR1 SGHDT and CDR2 YYEEEE.

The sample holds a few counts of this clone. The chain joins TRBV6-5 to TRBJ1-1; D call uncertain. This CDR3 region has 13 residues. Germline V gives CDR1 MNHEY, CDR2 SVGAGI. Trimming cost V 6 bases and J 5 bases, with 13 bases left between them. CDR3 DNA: TGTGCCAGCAGCCGTCCCGACGGGACTGAAGCTTTCTTT. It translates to CASSRPDGTEAFF.

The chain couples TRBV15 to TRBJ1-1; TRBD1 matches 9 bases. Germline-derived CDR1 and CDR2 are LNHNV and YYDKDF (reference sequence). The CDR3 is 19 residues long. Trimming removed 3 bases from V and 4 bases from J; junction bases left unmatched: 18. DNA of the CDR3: TGTGCCACCAGCAGTGAGCTTTACCGGGACAGGGTATTGGGCACTGAAGCTTTCTTT. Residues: CATSSELYRDRVLGTEAFF.

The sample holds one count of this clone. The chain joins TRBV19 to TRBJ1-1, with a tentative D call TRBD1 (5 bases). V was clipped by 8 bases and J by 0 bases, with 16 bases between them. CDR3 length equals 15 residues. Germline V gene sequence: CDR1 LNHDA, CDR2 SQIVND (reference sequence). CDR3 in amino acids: CASAVTAYLNTEAFF. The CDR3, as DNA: TGTGCCAGTGCTGTGACAGCTTACTTGAACACTGAAGCTTTCTTT.

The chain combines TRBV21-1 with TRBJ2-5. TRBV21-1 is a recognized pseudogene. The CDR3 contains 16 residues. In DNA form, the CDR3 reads TGTGCCAGCAGCAGCTCACCAGGACAGGGCCGGGGGGGCCAGTACTTC. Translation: CASSSSPGQGRGGQYF.

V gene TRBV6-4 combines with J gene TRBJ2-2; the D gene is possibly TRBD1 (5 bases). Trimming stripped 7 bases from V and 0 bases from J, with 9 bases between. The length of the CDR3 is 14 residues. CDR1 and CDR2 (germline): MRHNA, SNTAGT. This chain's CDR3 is CASKGAANTGELFF. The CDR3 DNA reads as TGTGCCAGCAAAGGGGCAGCGAACACCGGGGAGCTGTTTTTT.

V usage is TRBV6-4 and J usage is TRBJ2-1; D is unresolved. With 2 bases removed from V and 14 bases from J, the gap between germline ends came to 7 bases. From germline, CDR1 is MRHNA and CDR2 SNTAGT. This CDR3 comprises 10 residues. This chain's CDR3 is CASSDRFKFF. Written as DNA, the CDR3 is TGTGCCAGCAGTGACCGATTTAAGTTCTTC.

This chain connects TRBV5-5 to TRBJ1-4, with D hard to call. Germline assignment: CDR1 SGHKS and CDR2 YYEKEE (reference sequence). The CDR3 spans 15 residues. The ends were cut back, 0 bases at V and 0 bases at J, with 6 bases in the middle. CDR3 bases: TGTGCCAGCAGCTTGGTATCGTCAACTAATGAAAAACTGTTTTTT. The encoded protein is CASSLVSSTNEKLFF.

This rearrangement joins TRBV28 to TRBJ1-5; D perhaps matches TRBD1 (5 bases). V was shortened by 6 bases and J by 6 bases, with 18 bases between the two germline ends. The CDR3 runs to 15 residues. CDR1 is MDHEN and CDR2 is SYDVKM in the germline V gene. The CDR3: CASRYEVRGTQPQHF. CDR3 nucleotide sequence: TGTGCCAGCAGATACGAAGTTCGAGGGACTCAGCCCCAGCATTTT. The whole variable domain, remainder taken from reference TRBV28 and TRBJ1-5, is DVKVTQSSRYLVKRTGEKVFLECVQDMDHENMFWYRQDPGLGLRLIYFSYDVKMKEKGDIPEGYSVSREKKERFSLILESASTNQTSMYLCASRYEVRGTQPQHFGDGTRLSIL.

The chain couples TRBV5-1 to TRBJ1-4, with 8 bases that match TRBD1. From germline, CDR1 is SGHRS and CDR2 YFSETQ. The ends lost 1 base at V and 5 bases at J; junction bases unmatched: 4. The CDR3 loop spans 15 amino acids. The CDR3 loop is CASSLLGQENEKLFF. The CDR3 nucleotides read TGCGCCAGCAGCTTGCTGGGACAGGAAAATGAAAAACTGTTTTTT.

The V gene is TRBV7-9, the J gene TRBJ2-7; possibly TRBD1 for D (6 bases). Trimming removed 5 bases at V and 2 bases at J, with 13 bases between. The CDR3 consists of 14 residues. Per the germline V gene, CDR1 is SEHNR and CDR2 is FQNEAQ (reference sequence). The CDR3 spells CASSKGDGAYEQYF. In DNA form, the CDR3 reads TGTGCCAGCAGCAAGGGGGACGGAGCCTACGAGCAGTACTTC.

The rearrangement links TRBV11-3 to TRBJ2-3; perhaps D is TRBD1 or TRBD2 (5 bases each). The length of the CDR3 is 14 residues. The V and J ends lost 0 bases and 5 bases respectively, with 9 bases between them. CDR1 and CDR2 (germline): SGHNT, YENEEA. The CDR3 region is CASSLDRAGDTQYF. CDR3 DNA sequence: TGTGCCAGCAGCTTAGACAGGGCGGGAGATACGCAGTATTTT.

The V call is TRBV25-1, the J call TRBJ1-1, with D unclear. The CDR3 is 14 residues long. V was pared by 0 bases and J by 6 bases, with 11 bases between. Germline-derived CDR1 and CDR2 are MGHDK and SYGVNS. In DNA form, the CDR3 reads TGTGCCAGCAGTGAATATGATGCGAGTGCTGAAGCTTTCTTT. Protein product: CASSEYDASAEAFF. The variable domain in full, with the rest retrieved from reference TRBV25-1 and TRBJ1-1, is EADIYQTPRYLVIGTGKKITLECSQTMGHDKMYWYQQDPGMELHLIHYSYGVNSTEKGDLSSESTVSRIRTEHFPLTLESARPSHTSQYLCASSEYDASAEAFFGQGTRLTVV.

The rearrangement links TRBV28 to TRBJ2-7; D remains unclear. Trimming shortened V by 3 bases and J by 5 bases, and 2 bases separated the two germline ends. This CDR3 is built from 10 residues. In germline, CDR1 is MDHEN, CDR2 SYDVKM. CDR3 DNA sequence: TGTGCCAGCAGTTTTGACGAGCAGTACGTC. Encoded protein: CASSFDEQYV.

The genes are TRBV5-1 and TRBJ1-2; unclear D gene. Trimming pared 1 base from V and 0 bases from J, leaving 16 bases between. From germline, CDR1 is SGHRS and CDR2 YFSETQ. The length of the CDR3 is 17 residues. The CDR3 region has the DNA TGCGCCAGCAGCTTGTCGCGGTCGGCGGCTTCTAACTATGGCTACACCTTC. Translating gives CASSLSRSAASNYGYTF.

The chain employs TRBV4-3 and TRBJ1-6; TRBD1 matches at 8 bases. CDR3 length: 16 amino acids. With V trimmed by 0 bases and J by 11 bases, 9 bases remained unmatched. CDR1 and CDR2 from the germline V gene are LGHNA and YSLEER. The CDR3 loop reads CASSQERTGGLTPLHF. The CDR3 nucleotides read TGCGCCAGCAGCCAAGAACGAACAGGGGGTTTGACACCCCTCCACTTT.